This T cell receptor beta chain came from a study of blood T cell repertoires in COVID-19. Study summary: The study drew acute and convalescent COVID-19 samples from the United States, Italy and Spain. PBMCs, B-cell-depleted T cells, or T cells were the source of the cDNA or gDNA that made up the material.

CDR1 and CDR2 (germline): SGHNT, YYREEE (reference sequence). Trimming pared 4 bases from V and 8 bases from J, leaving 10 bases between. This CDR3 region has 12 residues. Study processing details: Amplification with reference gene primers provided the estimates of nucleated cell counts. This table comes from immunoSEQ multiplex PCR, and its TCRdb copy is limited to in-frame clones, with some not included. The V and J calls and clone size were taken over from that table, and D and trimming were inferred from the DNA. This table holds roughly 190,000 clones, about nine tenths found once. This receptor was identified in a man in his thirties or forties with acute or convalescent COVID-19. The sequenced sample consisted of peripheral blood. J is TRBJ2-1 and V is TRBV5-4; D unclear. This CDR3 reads CASSRQADEQFF. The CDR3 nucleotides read TGTGCCAGCAGCCGACAAGCCGATGAGCAGTTCTTC.